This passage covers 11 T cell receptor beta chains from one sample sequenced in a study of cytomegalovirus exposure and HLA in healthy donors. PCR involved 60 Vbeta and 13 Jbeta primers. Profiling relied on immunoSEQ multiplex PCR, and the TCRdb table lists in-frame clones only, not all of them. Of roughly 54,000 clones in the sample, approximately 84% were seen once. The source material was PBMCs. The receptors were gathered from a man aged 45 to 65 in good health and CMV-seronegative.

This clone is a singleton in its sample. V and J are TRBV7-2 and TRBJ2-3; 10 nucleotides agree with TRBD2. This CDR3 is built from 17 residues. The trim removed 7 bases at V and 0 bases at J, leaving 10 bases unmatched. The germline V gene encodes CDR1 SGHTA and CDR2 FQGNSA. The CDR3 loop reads CASTTPLAGLSTDTQYF. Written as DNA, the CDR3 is TGTGCCAGCACCACCCCACTAGCGGGACTCAGCACAGATACGCAGTATTTT. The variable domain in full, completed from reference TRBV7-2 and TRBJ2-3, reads GAGVSQSPSNKVTEKGKDVELRCDPISGHTALYWYRQSLGQGLEFLIYFQGNSAPDKSGLPSDRFSAERTGGSVSTLTIQRTQQEDSAVYLCASTTPLAGLSTDTQYFGPGTRLTVL.

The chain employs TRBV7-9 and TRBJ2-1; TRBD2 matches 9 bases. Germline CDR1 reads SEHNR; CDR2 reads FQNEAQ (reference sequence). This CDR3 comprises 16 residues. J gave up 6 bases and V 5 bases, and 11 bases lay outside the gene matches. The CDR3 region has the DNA TGTGCCAGCAGCCGGAGCGGGGGGACCGAATCCAATGAGCAGTTCTTC. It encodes CASSRSGGTESNEQFF.

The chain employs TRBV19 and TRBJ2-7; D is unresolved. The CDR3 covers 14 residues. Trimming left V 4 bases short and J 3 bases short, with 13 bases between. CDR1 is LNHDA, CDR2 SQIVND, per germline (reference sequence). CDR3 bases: TGTGCCAGTAGTAGCGTAAGAGGCGTCTACGAGCAGTACTTC. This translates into CASSSVRGVYEQYF.

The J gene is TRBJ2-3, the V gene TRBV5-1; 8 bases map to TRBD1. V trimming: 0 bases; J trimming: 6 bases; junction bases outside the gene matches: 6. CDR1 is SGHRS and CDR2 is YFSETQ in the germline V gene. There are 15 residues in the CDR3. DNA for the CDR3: TGCGCCAGCAGCTTGGAGGTGACAGGGGCCGATACGCAGTATTTT. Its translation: CASSLEVTGADTQYF.

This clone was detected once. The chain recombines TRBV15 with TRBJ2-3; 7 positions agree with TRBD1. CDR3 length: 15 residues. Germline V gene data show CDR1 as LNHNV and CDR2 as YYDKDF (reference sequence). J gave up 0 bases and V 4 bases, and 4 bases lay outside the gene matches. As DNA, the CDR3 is TGTGCCACCAGCAACACAGGGGCTAGCACAGATACGCAGTATTTT. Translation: CATSNTGASTDTQYF.

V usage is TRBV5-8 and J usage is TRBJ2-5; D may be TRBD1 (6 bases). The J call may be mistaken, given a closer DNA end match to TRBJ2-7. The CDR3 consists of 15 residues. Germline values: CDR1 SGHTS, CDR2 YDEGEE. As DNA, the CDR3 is TGTGCCAGCAGCTTGGAGGGGGTTCCGGGTTACGAGCAGTACTTC. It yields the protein CASSLEGVPGYEQYF.

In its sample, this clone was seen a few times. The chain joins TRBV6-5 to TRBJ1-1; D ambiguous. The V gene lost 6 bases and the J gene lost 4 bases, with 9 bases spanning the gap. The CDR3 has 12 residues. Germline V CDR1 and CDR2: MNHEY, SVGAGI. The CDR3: CASRQRGTEAFF. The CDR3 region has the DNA TGTGCCAGCAGGCAGCGGGGCACTGAAGCTTTCTTT.

The CDR3 nucleotides read TGTGCCAGCAGCTTCCGGGACAGGAGGGGTAATGAAAAACTGTTTTTT. It encodes CASSFRDRRGNEKLFF. The V call is TRBV5-8, the J call TRBJ1-4; 8 bases align to TRBD1. This CDR3 is 16 amino acids long. Germline trimming cut 2 bases from V and 4 bases from J; bases unmatched to any gene: 7. CDR1 is SGHTS, CDR2 YDEGEE, per germline.

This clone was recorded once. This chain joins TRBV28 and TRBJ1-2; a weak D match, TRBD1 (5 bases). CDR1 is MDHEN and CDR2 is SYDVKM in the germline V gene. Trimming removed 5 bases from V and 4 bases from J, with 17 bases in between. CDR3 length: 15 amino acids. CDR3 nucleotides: TGTGCCAGCAGTACCCAGGGCGGCAAGGGCTATGGCTACACCTTC. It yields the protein CASSTQGGKGYGYTF.

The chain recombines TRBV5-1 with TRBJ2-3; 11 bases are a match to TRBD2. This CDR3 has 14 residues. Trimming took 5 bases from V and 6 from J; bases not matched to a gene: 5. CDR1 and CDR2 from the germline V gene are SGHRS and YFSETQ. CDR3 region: CASSSRTSGDTQYF. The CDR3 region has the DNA TGCGCCAGCAGTTCACGGACTAGCGGGGATACGCAGTATTTT.

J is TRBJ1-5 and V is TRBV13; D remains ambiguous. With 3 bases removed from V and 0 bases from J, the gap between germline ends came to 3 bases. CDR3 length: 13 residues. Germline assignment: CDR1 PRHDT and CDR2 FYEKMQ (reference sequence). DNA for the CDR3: TGTGCCAGCAGCTTTTATAGCAATCAGCCCCAGCATTTT. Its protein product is CASSFYSNQPQHF.